These 2 T cell receptor beta chains were all obtained from the same sample, sequenced in a study of OX40 agonist ivuxolimab in advanced cancers. The method behind the library was the immunoSEQ multiplex PCR assay. TCRdb took over this immuneACCESS table, retaining in-frame rearrangements with V and J assigned. Such tables are incomplete; in checked studies, under half of the missing clones stem from an unresolved V gene, and the remainder is unexplained. The sample table shows some 35,000 clones, and around 85% are seen once. The ten largest clones capture about 40% of the sample. Sample: CD4+ or CD8+ T cells sorted from blood, taken in a trial of the OX40 agonist ivuxolimab. The receptors shown here come from an adult with an advanced solid tumor such as melanoma, head and neck, liver or kidney cancer.

The chain couples TRBV7-2 to TRBJ2-3; TRBD2 matches at 9 bases. The V gene's germline CDR1 is SGHTA and CDR2 FQGNSA. J lost 2 bases, V lost 5 bases, and 11 bases had no gene match. This CDR3 has 17 amino acids. CDR3 amino acids: CASSDRRLADYTDTQYF. CDR3 DNA: TGTGCCAGCAGCGACCGGAGACTAGCGGATTACACAGATACGCAGTATTTT.

V usage is TRBV12-5 and J usage is TRBJ1-6; 7 positions agree with TRBD1. Trimming cost V 7 bases and J 4 bases; bases outside gene matches: 4. CDR3 length: 14 amino acids. The V gene's germline CDR1 is LGHNT and CDR2 FRNRAP. CDR3 in amino acids: CASASTGYNSPLHF. CDR3 in DNA: TGTGCTAGTGCCTCGACAGGGTATAATTCACCCCTCCACTTT.